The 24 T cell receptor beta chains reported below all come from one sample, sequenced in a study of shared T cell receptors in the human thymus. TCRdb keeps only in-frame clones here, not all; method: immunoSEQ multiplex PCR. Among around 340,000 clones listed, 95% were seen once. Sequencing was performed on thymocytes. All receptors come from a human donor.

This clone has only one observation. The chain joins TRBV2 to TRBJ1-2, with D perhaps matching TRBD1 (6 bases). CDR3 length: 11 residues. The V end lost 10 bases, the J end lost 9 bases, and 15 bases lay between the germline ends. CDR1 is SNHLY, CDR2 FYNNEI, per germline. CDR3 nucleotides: TGTGCCATCACAGGGAGGGATAGCTACACCTTC. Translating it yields CAITGRDSYTF.

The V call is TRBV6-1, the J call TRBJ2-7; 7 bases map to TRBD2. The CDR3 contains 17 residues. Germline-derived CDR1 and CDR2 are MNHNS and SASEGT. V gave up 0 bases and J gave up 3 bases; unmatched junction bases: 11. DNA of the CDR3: TGTGCCAGCAGTGAAGCCCCGCGTGGCCGCGGGGGCTACGAGCAGTACTTC. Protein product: CASSEAPRGRGGYEQYF.

The CDR3 DNA reads as TGCAGCGTTGGGGGGGAGACCCAGTACTTC. Encoded protein: CSVGGETQYF. This rearrangement joins TRBV29-1 to TRBJ2-5; perhaps D is TRBD1 or TRBD2 (5 bases each). Trimming cost V 4 bases and J 5 bases, with 5 bases left between them. The CDR3 totals 10 residues. Per germline, CDR1 SQVTM and CDR2 ANQGSEA.

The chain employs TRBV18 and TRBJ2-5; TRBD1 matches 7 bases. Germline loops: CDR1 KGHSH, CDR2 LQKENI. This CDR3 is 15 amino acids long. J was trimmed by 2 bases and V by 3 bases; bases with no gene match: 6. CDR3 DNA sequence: TGTGCCAGCTCACCGAAAGGGGGCAGACAAGAGACCCAGTACTTC. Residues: CASSPKGGRQETQYF.

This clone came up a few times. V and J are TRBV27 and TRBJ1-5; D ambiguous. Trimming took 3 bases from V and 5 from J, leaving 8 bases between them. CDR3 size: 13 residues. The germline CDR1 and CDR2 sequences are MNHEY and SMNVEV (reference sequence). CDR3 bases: TGTGCCAGCAGTTTCAGGTTATATCAGCCCCAGCATTTT. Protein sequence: CASSFRLYQPQHF.

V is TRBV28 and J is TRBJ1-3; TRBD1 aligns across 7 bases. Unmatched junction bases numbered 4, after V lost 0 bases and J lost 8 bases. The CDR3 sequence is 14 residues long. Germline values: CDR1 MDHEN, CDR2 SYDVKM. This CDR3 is CASSLWTGMHTIYF. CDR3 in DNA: TGTGCCAGCAGTTTATGGACAGGGATGCACACCATATATTTT.

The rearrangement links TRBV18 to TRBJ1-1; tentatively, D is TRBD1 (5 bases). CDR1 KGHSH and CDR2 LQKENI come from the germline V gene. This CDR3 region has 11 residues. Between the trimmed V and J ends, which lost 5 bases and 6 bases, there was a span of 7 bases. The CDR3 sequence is CASSGGAEAFF. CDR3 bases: TGTGCCAGCTCAGGGGGGGCTGAAGCTTTCTTT.

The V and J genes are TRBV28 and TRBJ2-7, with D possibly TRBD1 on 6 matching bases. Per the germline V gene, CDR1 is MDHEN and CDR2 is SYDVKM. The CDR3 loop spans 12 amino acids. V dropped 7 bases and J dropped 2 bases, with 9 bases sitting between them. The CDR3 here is CASNRATYEQYF. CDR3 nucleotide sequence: TGTGCCAGCAACAGGGCAACCTACGAGCAGTACTTC. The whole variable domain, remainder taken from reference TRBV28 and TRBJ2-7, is DVKVTQSSRYLVKRTGEKVFLECVQDMDHENMFWYRQDPGLGLRLIYFSYDVKMKEKGDIPEGYSVSREKKERFSLILESASTNQTSMYLCASNRATYEQYFGPGTRLTVT.

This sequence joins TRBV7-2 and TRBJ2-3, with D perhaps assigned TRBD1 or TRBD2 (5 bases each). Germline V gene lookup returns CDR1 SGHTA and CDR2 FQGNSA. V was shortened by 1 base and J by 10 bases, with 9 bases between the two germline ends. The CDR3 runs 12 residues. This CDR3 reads CASSLGGYPQYF. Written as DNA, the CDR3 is TGTGCCAGCAGCTTAGGGGGGTACCCGCAGTATTTT.

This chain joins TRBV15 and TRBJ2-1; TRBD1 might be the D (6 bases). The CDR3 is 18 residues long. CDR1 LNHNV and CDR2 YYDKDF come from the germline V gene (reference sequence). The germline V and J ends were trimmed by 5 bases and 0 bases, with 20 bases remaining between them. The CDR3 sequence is CATSGTGILRSSYNEQFF. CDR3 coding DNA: TGTGCCACCAGCGGCACAGGGATACTCCGAAGCTCCTACAATGAGCAGTTCTTC.

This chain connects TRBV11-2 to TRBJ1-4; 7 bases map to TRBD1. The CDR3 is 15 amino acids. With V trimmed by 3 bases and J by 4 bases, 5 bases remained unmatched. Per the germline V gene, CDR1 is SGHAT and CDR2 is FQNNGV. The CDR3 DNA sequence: TGTGCCAGCAGCTTGGGGACAGCCCTTAATGAAAAACTGTTTTTT. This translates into CASSLGTALNEKLFF.

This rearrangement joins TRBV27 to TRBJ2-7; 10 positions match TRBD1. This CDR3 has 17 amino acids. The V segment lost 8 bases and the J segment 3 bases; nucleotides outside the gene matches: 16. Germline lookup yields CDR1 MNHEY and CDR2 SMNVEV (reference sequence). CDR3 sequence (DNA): TGTGCCAGCGTCGCCCCCACCCGGGACAGGGGTGGCTACGAGCAGTACTTC. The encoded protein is CASVAPTRDRGGYEQYF.

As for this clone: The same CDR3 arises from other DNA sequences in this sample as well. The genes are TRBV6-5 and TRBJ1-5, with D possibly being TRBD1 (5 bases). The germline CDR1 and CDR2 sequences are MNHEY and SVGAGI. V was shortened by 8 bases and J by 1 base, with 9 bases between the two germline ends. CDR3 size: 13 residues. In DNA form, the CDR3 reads TGTGCCAGCCGAAGGGGAAGCAATCAGCCCCAGCATTTT. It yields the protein CASRRGSNQPQHF.

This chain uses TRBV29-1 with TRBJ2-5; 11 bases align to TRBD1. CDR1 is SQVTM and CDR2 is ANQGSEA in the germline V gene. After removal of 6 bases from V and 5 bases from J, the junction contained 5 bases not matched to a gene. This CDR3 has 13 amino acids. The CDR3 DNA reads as TGCAGCGTGGGACAGGGGGGGATCGAGACCCAGTACTTC. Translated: CSVGQGGIETQYF.

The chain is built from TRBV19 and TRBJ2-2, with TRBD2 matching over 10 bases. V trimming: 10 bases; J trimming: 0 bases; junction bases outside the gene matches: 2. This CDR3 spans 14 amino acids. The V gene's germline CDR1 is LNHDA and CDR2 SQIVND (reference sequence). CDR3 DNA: TGTGCCACGAGCGGGAGGGCGAACACCGGGGAGCTGTTTTTT. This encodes CATSGRANTGELFF.

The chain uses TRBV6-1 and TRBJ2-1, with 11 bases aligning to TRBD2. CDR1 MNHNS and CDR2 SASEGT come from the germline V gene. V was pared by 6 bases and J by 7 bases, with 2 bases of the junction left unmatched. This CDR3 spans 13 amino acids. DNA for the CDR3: TGTGCCAGCAGGGGACTAGCGGAAAATGAGCAGTTCTTC. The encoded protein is CASRGLAENEQFF.

CDR3 nucleotides: TGTGCCAGCAGTTTAAAAGGGTCCATTGAGCAGTTCTTC. Its protein is CASSLKGSIEQFF. This chain joins TRBV27 and TRBJ2-1; D gene ambiguous. The V and J ends lost 2 bases and 9 bases respectively, with 11 bases between them. In germline, CDR1 is MNHEY, CDR2 SMNVEV (reference sequence). The CDR3 spans 13 residues.

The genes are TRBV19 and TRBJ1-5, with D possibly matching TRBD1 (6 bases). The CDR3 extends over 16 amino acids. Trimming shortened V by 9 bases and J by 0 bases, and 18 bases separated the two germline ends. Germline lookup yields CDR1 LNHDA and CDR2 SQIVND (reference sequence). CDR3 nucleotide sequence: TGTGCCAGCCAAGGCAGGCTCAGGGGTAGCAATCAGCCCCAGCATTTT. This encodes CASQGRLRGSNQPQHF. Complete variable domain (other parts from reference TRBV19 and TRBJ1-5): DGGITQSPKYLFRKEGQNVTLSCEQNLNHDAMYWYRQDPGQGLRLIYYSQIVNDFQKGDIAEGYSVSREKKESFPLTVTSAQKNPTAFYLCASQGRLRGSNQPQHFGDGTRLSIL.

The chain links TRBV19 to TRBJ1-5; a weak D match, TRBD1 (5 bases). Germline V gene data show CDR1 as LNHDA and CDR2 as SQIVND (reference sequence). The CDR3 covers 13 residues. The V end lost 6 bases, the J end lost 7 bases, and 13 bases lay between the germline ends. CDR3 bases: TGTGCCAGTAGCTCAGGGCAAGGGCAGCCCCAGCATTTT. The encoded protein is CASSSGQGQPQHF.

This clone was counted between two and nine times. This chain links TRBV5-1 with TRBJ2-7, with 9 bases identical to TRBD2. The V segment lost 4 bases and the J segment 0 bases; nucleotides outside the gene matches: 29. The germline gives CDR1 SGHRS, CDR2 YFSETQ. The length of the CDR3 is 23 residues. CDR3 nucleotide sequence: TGCGCCAGCAGCAATGGGTGGCGCGCGGGAGGGCCCCAACCCGAATTATACTCCTACGAGCAGTACTTC. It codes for CASSNGWRAGGPQPELYSYEQYF.

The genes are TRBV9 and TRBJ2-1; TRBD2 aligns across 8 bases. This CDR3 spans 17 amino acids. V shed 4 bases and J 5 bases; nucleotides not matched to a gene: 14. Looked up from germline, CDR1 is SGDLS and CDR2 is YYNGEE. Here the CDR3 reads CASSRPPGTRYDNEQFF. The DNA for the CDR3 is TGTGCCAGCAGCAGACCTCCCGGGACTAGGTATGACAATGAGCAGTTCTTC.

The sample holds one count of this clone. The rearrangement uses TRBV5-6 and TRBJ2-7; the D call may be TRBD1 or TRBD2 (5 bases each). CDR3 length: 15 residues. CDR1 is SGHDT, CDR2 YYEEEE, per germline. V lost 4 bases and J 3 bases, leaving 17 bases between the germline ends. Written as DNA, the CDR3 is TGTGCCAGCAGCCACCTAGGGGAGTTCTACTACGAGCAGTACTTC. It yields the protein CASSHLGEFYYEQYF.

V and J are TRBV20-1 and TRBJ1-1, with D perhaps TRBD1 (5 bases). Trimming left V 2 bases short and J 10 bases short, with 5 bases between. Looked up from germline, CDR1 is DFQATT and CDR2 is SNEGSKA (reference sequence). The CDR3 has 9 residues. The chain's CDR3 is CSARQGAFF. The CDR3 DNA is TGCAGTGCTAGACAGGGAGCTTTCTTT.

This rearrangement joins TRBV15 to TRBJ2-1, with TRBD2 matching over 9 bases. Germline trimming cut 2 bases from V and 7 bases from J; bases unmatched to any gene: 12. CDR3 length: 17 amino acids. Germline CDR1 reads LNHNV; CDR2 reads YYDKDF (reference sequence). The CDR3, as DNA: TGTGCCACCAGCAGAAGGAGAGGCCTAGCGGGAAGGAATGAGCAGTTCTTC. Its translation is CATSRRRGLAGRNEQFF.